This paragraph covers one TCR beta chain sequence. This entry is derived from a study of monozygotic twins with inflammatory bowel disease. Following a re-call of the 5' RACE reads, TCRdb has one entry per CDR3 protein and lacks DNA. Recorded for this sample: approximately 330,000 distinct CDR3 sequences. This CDR3 spans 12 amino acids. Germline V lookup: CDR1 LGHDT, CDR2 YNNKEL (reference sequence). The V call is TRBV3-1, the J call TRBJ2-4; TCRdb picks TRBD1, but there is no DNA to check that call. The receptor's source is a human donor with ulcerative colitis or Crohn's disease, or a healthy co-twin of an affected twin (not recorded which). Source material: blood. The CDR3 sequence: CASSQDRDIQYF.